The source of this T cell receptor (beta chain) is a study of shared clonotypes between healthy human individuals. Original handling: ImmunoSEQ junction-only sequences lacked quality scores, so their filtering differed. Sequencing was performed with immunoSEQ multiplex PCR; in TCRdb, only in-frame clones are kept and a portion is missing. V, J and clone size derive from that table, while D and trimming were established from the DNA sequence. Among around 700,000 clones listed, 73% were seen once. Trimming shortened V by 4 bases and J by 4 bases, and 10 bases separated the two germline ends. This CDR3 is built from 13 residues. Germline V gene data show CDR1 as MNHNY and CDR2 as SVGAGI (reference sequence).

Sequencing used memory CD4+ T cells sorted from blood. The subset here: CD45RA-negative fraction. The J gene is TRBJ1-2, the V gene TRBV6-6; D is ambiguous. The sequence came from a woman in her twenties or thirties in good health. The CDR3 protein is CASSFEGIYGYTF. The CDR3, as DNA: TGTGCCAGCAGTTTCGAGGGCATCTATGGCTACACCTTC.